The clone carrying this T cell receptor (beta chain) was counted many times. Its antigen remains unknown. TCRdb reprocessed the reads with MiXCR, giving one entry per CDR3 protein. The sample records 200,000 to 300,000 distinct CDR3 sequences, more than 9% being singletons. These data come from a study of T cell repertoires in cytomegalovirus infection. General study findings and limits: HLA-C-restricted CMV-specific TCR beta clonotypes prevailed in the ex vivo response.

The germline gives CDR1 MDHEN, CDR2 SYDVKM. V dropped 6 bases and J dropped 4 bases, with 12 bases sitting between them. This CDR3 is built from 14 residues. This chain links TRBV28 with TRBJ2-2; possibly TRBD2 for D (5 bases). Sequencing was carried out using PBMCs. This clonotype originated in a human donor in good health (CMV status not recorded). Some clones in this sample may be carry-over from other donors' samples. The CDR3 spells CASRPSIATGELFF. The CDR3, as DNA: TGTGCCAGCAGACCTAGCATTGCCACCGGGGAGCTGTTTTTT. Full variable domain (rest looked up from reference TRBV28 and TRBJ2-2): DVKVTQSSRYLVKRTGEKVFLECVQDMDHENMFWYRQDPGLGLRLIYFSYDVKMKEKGDIPEGYSVSREKKERFSLILESASTNQTSMYLCASRPSIATGELFFGEGSRLTVL.